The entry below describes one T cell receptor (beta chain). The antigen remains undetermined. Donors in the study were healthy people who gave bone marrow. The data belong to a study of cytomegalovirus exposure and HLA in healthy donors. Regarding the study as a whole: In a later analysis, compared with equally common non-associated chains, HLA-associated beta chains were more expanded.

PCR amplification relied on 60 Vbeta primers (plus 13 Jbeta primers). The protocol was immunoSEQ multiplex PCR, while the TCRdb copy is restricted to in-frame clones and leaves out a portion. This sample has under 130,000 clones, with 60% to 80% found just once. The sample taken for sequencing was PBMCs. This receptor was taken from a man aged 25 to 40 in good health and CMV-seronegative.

DNA for the CDR3: TGTGCCAGTAGGGGGACTAGCGGGATGTATGAGCAGTTCTTC. It codes for CASRGTSGMYEQFF. The chain joins TRBV19 to TRBJ2-1; 13 nucleotides align to TRBD2. The CDR3 covers 14 residues. With 6 bases clipped from V and 8 bases from J, the junction kept 4 bases outside the gene matches. Germline CDR1 is LNHDA and CDR2 is SQIVND (reference sequence). Using reference TRBV19 and TRBJ2-1 for the parts outside the CDR3, the full variable domain is DGGITQSPKYLFRKEGQNVTLSCEQNLNHDAMYWYRQDPGQGLRLIYYSQIVNDFQKGDIAEGYSVSREKKESFPLTVTSAQKNPTAFYLCASRGTSGMYEQFFGPGTRLTVL.